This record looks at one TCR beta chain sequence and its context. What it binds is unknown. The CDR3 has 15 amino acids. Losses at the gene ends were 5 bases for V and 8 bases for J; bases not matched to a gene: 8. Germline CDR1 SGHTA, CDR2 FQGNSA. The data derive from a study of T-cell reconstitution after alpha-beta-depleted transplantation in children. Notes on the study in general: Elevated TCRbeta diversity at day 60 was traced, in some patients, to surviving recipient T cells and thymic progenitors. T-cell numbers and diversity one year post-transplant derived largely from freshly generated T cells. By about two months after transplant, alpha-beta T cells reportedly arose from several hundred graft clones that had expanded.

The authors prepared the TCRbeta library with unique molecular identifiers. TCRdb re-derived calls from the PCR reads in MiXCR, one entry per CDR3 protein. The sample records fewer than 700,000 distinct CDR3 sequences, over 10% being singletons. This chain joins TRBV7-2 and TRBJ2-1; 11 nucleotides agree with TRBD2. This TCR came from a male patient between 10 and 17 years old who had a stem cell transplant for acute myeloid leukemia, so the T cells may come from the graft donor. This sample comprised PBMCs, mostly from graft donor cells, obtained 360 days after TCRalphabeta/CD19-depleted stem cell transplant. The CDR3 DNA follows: TGTGCCAGCAGCCAGACTAGCGGGGTATTCTATGAGCAGTTCTTC. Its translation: CASSQTSGVFYEQFF.